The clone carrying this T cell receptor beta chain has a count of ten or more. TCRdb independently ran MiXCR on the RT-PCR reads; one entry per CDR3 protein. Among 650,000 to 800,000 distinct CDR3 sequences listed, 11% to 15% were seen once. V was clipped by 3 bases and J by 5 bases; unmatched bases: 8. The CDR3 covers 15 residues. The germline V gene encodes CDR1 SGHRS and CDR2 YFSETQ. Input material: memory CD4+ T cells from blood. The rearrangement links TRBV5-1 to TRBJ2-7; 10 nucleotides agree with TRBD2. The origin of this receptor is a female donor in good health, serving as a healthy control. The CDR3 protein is CASSSLAGAHNEQYF. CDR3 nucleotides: TGCGCCAGCAGCTCGCTAGCGGGAGCTCATAACGAGCAGTACTTC.